Below, 32 T cell receptor beta chains from the same sample are listed, as sequenced in a study of blood T cell repertoires in COVID-19. TCRdb's table, derived via immunoSEQ multiplex PCR, lists solely in-frame clones and lacks some. The sample carries about 120,000 clones, 90% recorded once. The specimen sequenced was peripheral blood. The receptors originated from a human donor with active COVID-19. The donor label of this sample is uncertain.

This chain uses TRBV7-9 with TRBJ2-7; the D gene is possibly TRBD1 (5 bases). CDR1 SEHNR and CDR2 FQNEAQ come from the germline V gene (reference sequence). Trimming cost V 0 bases and J 3 bases, with 12 bases left between them. CDR3 length: 15 amino acids. Here the CDR3 DNA reads TGTGCCAGCAGCTTAGCTGGGGCCAGATACTACGAGCAGTACTTC. It yields the protein CASSLAGARYYEQYF.

The rearrangement links TRBV9 to TRBJ2-1, with 8 bases fitting TRBD2. The CDR3 is 15 amino acids. CDR1 and CDR2 (germline): SGDLS, YYNGEE. V shed 4 bases and J 1 base; nucleotides not matched to a gene: 4. The CDR3, as DNA: TGTGCCAGCAGCCGGGGGGGAAATTCCTACAATGAGCAGTTCTTC. As protein: CASSRGGNSYNEQFF.

The chain has TRBV7-2 and TRBJ2-7; TRBD1 might be the D (7 bases). V was clipped by 1 base and J by 1 base, with 11 bases between them. Germline V lookup: CDR1 SGHTA, CDR2 FQGNSA. The CDR3 loop spans 15 amino acids. The chain's CDR3 is CASSLGPGGSYEQYF. The CDR3 DNA sequence: TGTGCCAGCAGCTTAGGTCCAGGGGGGTCCTACGAGCAGTACTTC.

CDR3 nucleotide sequence: TGTGCCAGCAGCCACCGGACAGGGGGCTCTTCTGGCTACACCTTC. Amino acids: CASSHRTGGSSGYTF. The V gene is TRBV14, the J gene TRBJ1-2, with 11 nucleotides matching TRBD1. The germline V gene has CDR1 SGHDN and CDR2 FVKESK. The CDR3 sequence is 15 residues long. After removal of 3 bases from V and 7 bases from J, the junction contained 7 bases not matched to a gene.

This chain links TRBV7-2 with TRBJ2-5; 8 bases match TRBD1. Germline CDR1 is SGHTA and CDR2 is FQGNSA. V was clipped by 5 bases and J by 5 bases; unmatched bases: 7. There are 14 residues in the CDR3. CDR3 coding DNA: TGTGCCAGCAGCACCTACGGACAGGGCGAGACCCAGTACTTC. This gives the protein CASSTYGQGETQYF.

The rearrangement uses TRBV3-1 (or the pseudogene TRBV3-2) and TRBJ1-2, with TRBD1 matching 7 bases. Germline V gene data show CDR1 as LGHDT and CDR2 as YNNKEL (reference sequence). The V segment lost 0 bases and the J segment 2 bases; nucleotides outside the gene matches: 9. This CDR3 is 17 amino acids long. CDR3 sequence: CASSQDPEHRGNYGYTF. The CDR3 DNA follows: TGTGCCAGCAGCCAAGACCCTGAACACAGGGGCAACTATGGCTACACCTTC.

The CDR3 region has the DNA TGCAGCGTTACGGGAGCCGTCCGAGCCTACGAGCAGTACTTC. Translated, it gives CSVTGAVRAYEQYF. This sequence joins TRBV29-1 and TRBJ2-7, with D possibly matching TRBD2 (6 bases). This CDR3 contains 14 residues. Trimming stripped 5 bases from V and 2 bases from J, with 16 bases between. Germline V gives CDR1 SQVTM, CDR2 ANQGSEA.

This chain connects TRBV7-8 to TRBJ2-5; 7 nucleotides line up with TRBD1. This CDR3 is built from 14 residues. Germline V lookup: CDR1 SGHVS, CDR2 FQNEAQ. Unmatched junction bases numbered 4, after V lost 1 base and J lost 5 bases. The CDR3 reads CASSLVTGDETQYF. In DNA form, the CDR3 reads TGTGCCAGCAGCTTAGTAACAGGGGACGAGACCCAGTACTTC.

In this sample, this clone turned up a few times. This chain joins TRBV13 and TRBJ1-3; D gene uncertain. Germline CDR1 and CDR2: PRHDT and FYEKMQ (reference sequence). The CDR3 is made up of 17 amino acids. The ends were cut back, 0 bases at V and 0 bases at J, with 12 bases in the middle. CDR3 in amino acids: CASSLGLRVSSGNTIYF. The CDR3 region has the DNA TGTGCCAGCAGCTTAGGCCTGCGGGTTTCCTCTGGAAACACCATATATTTT. Full variable domain (remainder filled in from reference TRBV13 and TRBJ1-3): AAGVIQSPRHLIKEKRETATLKCYPIPRHDTVYWYQQGPGQDPQFLISFYEKMQSDKGSIPDRFSAQQFSDYHSELNMSSLELGDSALYFCASSLGLRVSSGNTIYFGEGSWLTVV.

The V call is TRBV5-5, the J call TRBJ2-7; D is unresolved. The V and J ends lost 1 base and 2 bases respectively, with 13 bases between them. CDR1 is SGHKS and CDR2 is YYEKEE in the germline V gene (reference sequence). This CDR3 region has 15 residues. The CDR3 region has the DNA TGTGCCAGCAGCTTGTCAGGATCGCTTACCTACGAGCAGTACTTC. It translates to CASSLSGSLTYEQYF.

The rearrangement joins TRBV7-9 to TRBJ2-3; D is perhaps TRBD2 (5 bases). This CDR3 spans 13 amino acids. Trimming pared 4 bases from V and 1 base from J, leaving 6 bases between. The germline V gene has CDR1 SEHNR and CDR2 FQNEAQ (reference sequence). The CDR3 DNA reads as TGTGCCAGCAGCTCCGGGGGCACAGATACGCAGTATTTT. Its protein product is CASSSGGTDTQYF.

The chain carries TRBV4-3 and TRBJ1-2; unclear D gene. Trimming removed 1 base from V and 5 bases from J, with 23 bases in between. The CDR3 is 18 amino acids. Per germline, CDR1 LGHNA and CDR2 YSLEER. Here the CDR3 reads CASSQGAWREPSGYGYTF. The CDR3 region has the DNA TGCGCCAGCAGCCAAGGGGCTTGGAGGGAACCCTCTGGGTATGGCTACACCTTC.

The chain uses TRBV18 and TRBJ2-5; TRBD2 aligns across 7 bases. The CDR3 runs to 16 residues. V was clipped by 2 bases and J by 2 bases; unmatched bases: 8. Germline loops: CDR1 KGHSH, CDR2 LQKENI. CDR3 coding DNA: TGTGCCAGCTCACCATTAAACGCGGGGGAACAAGAGACCCAGTACTTC. Its protein product is CASSPLNAGEQETQYF.

This chain uses TRBV6-2 or TRBV6-3 with TRBJ1-5; a weak D match, TRBD1 (5 bases). The CDR3 consists of 15 residues. Germline-derived CDR1 and CDR2 are MNHEY and SVGEGT. Trimming removed 1 base at V and 4 bases at J, with 11 bases between. Here the CDR3 DNA reads TGTGCCAGCAGTTACTACGGGGGACGGAATCAGCCCCAGCATTTT. Amino acid sequence: CASSYYGGRNQPQHF.

In its sample, this clone was seen once. The chain is built from TRBV30 and TRBJ2-5; the D gene is possibly TRBD1 (6 bases). Germline V gene lookup returns CDR1 GTSNPN and CDR2 SVGIG (reference sequence). V lost 7 bases to trimming and J lost 0 bases, with 9 bases between them. The CDR3 runs 12 residues. In nucleotides, the CDR3 is TGTGCCTTAGGGGGTCACCAAGAGACCCAGTACTTC. This translates into CALGGHQETQYF.

In this sample, this clone turned up a few times. This chain uses TRBV2 with TRBJ1-2, with D hard to call. CDR3 length equals 13 residues. The germline V and J ends were trimmed by 4 bases and 5 bases, with 11 bases remaining between them. The germline CDR1 and CDR2 sequences are SNHLY and FYNNEI. The CDR3 DNA follows: TGTGCCAGCAGTGTGGCCAGACAATATGGCTACACCTTC. Protein: CASSVARQYGYTF.

This chain links TRBV7-2 with TRBJ1-5, with 9 bases aligning to TRBD1. The CDR3 has 14 residues. V dropped 4 bases and J dropped 5; count of bases not matched to a gene: 3. Germline V gene sequence: CDR1 SGHTA, CDR2 FQGNSA. CDR3 in DNA: TGTGCCAGCAGCTCGGACAGGGGCCATCAGCCCCAGCATTTT. Translation: CASSSDRGHQPQHF.

V gene TRBV27 combines with J gene TRBJ1-2; D is uncertain. The CDR3 spans 14 residues. V was trimmed by 4 bases and J by 4 bases, leaving 13 bases between them. Per germline, CDR1 MNHEY and CDR2 SMNVEV (reference sequence). In DNA, the CDR3 is TGTGCCAGCAGTTATACGGCAGGCCGCTATGGCTACACCTTC. This encodes CASSYTAGRYGYTF.

The CDR3 region is CASRSTAEQYF. CDR3 nucleotide sequence: TGTGCCAGCAGATCTACCGCCGAGCAGTACTTC. The chain employs TRBV11-3 and TRBJ2-7; D is unresolved. The CDR3 is 11 residues long. The V gene lost 6 bases and the J gene lost 6 bases, with 9 bases spanning the gap. Germline V gene data show CDR1 as SGHNT and CDR2 as YENEEA.

V usage is TRBV4-1 and J usage is TRBJ1-1; possible D gene TRBD1, 5 bases. The CDR3 is made up of 14 amino acids. V was shortened by 3 bases and J by 8 bases, with 16 bases between the two germline ends. Germline V gene lookup returns CDR1 MGHRA and CDR2 YSYEKL. This CDR3 reads CASSQYQKHREAFF. The CDR3 DNA reads as TGCGCCAGCAGCCAGTACCAAAAGCACAGGGAAGCTTTCTTT.

V usage is TRBV7-8 and J usage is TRBJ1-3; D perhaps matches TRBD1 (6 bases). Looked up from germline, CDR1 is SGHVS and CDR2 is FQNEAQ. V was pared by 4 bases and J by 2 bases, with 9 bases between. CDR3 length equals 14 residues. CDR3 residues: CASSSDSAGNTIYF. In DNA form, the CDR3 reads TGTGCCAGCAGCTCGGACAGCGCTGGAAACACCATATATTTT.

The chain uses TRBV27 and TRBJ2-3; no reliable D call. Deletions cut 6 bases from V and 4 bases from J, with 17 bases between. CDR3 length equals 15 residues. Germline V lookup: CDR1 MNHEY, CDR2 SMNVEV (reference sequence). CDR3 loop: CASSPSRNSADTQYF. In DNA form, the CDR3 reads TGTGCCAGCAGCCCCTCGAGAAATTCGGCAGATACGCAGTATTTT.

This chain links TRBV29-1 with TRBJ2-2; D is perhaps TRBD2 (6 bases). This CDR3 has 14 residues. From germline, CDR1 is SQVTM and CDR2 ANQGSEA. Trimming pared 4 bases from V and 5 bases from J, leaving 14 bases between. CDR3 loop: CSVAKQGGTGELFF. In DNA form, the CDR3 reads TGCAGCGTTGCTAAGCAGGGAGGAACCGGGGAGCTGTTTTTT.

The chain employs TRBV28 and TRBJ1-5, with 8 bases aligning to TRBD1. With V trimmed by 6 bases and J by 3 bases, 7 bases remained unmatched. This CDR3 is built from 15 residues. Germline CDR1 is MDHEN and CDR2 is SYDVKM. The CDR3 bases are TGTGCCAGCAGGGCCAACCAGGGGGCCAATCAGCCCCAGCATTTT. Its translation: CASRANQGANQPQHF.

The chain couples TRBV10-3 to TRBJ2-5; D may be TRBD1 (6 bases). Looked up from germline, CDR1 is ENHRY and CDR2 is SYGVKD. The CDR3 is made up of 13 amino acids. Trimming pared 4 bases from V and 3 bases from J, leaving 9 bases between. The CDR3 DNA reads as TGTGCCATCAGTGGCGCAGGGGAAGAGACCCAGTACTTC. As protein: CAISGAGEETQYF.

V and J are TRBV24-1 and TRBJ2-1; 9 bases are shared with TRBD1. The CDR3 length is 15 residues. Germline V lookup: CDR1 KGHDR, CDR2 SFDVKD. J was trimmed by 7 bases and V by 5 bases; bases with no gene match: 8. Written as DNA, the CDR3 is TGTGCCACCAGTGGCCGGGACAGGGTCTCAAATGAGCAGTTCTTC. It encodes CATSGRDRVSNEQFF.

The chain recombines TRBV29-1 with TRBJ1-1, with D unresolved. Germline-derived CDR1 and CDR2 are SQVTM and ANQGSEA. CDR3 length: 12 residues. Trimming removed 6 bases from V and 1 base from J, with 9 bases in between. The CDR3, as DNA: TGCAGCGTCCTACAGCCGAACACTGAAGCTTTCTTT. Amino acid sequence: CSVLQPNTEAFF.

The genes are TRBV2 and TRBJ1-5; 7 positions agree with TRBD1. The V segment lost 4 bases and the J segment 4 bases; nucleotides outside the gene matches: 4. The CDR3 extends over 14 amino acids. The germline V gene has CDR1 SNHLY and CDR2 FYNNEI. This CDR3 reads CASSGQGRNQPQHF. The CDR3 DNA sequence: TGTGCCAGCAGTGGACAGGGTCGTAATCAGCCCCAGCATTTT. Full variable domain (outside the CDR3, taken from reference TRBV2 and TRBJ1-5): EPEVTQTPSHQVTQMGQEVILRCVPISNHLYFYWYRQILGQKVEFLVSFYNNEISEKSEIFDDQFSVERPDGSNFTLKIRSTKLEDSAMYFCASSGQGRNQPQHFGDGTRLSIL.

The rearrangement uses TRBV5-1 and TRBJ2-7, with 7 bases that match TRBD1. Trimming cost V 0 bases and J 1 base; bases outside gene matches: 4. The CDR3 spans 15 residues. The germline V gene encodes CDR1 SGHRS and CDR2 YFSETQ. In DNA, the CDR3 is TGCGCCAGCAGCTTGGAAGGGGGCCTTTCCTACGAGCAGTACTTC. Its protein is CASSLEGGLSYEQYF. Full variable domain (missing parts from reference TRBV5-1 and TRBJ2-7): KAGVTQTPRYLIKTRGQQVTLSCSPISGHRSVSWYQQTPGQGLQFLFEYFSETQRNKGNFPGRFSGRQFSNSRSEMNVSTLELGDSALYLCASSLEGGLSYEQYFGPGTRLTVT.

V is TRBV5-1 and J is TRBJ2-2; TRBD1 aligns across 8 bases. V was clipped by 3 bases and J by 4 bases; unmatched bases: 2. Germline V gene data show CDR1 as SGHRS and CDR2 as YFSETQ. The CDR3 consists of 14 residues. CDR3 nucleotide sequence: TGCGCCAGCAGCTCGGGACAGGTCACCGGGGAGCTGTTTTTT. This translates into CASSSGQVTGELFF.

This clone was seen once. The CDR3 DNA follows: TGTGCCAGTAATAGCGGGGGGGCCGCCAATGAGCAGTTCTTC. Translated, it gives CASNSGGAANEQFF. The J gene is TRBJ2-1, the V gene TRBV19; 11 bases fit TRBD2. The CDR3 is 14 amino acids. V lost 7 bases and J lost 6; bases outside the gene matches: 5. Germline-derived CDR1 and CDR2 are LNHDA and SQIVND (reference sequence).

The rearrangement uses TRBV6-2 or TRBV6-3 and TRBJ2-7, with D perhaps TRBD1 (6 bases). Trimming shortened V by 5 bases and J by 0 bases, and 17 bases separated the two germline ends. Looked up from germline, CDR1 is MNHEY and CDR2 is SVGEGT. This CDR3 has 16 amino acids. CDR3: CASSTRTATISYEQYF. CDR3 in DNA: TGTGCCAGCAGTACCCGGACAGCCACCATCTCCTACGAGCAGTACTTC.